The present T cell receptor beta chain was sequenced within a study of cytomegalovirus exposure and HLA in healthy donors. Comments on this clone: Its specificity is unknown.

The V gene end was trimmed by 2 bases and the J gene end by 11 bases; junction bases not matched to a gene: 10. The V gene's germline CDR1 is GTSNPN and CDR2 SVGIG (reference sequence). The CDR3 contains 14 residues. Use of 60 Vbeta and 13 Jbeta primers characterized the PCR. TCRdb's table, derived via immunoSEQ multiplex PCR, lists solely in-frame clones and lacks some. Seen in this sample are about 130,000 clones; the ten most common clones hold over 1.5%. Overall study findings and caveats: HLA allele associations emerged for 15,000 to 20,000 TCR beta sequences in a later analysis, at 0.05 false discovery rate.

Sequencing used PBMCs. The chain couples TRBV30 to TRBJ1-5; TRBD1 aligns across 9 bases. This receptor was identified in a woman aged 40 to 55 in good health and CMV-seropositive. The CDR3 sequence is CAWSLTGQGVAQHF. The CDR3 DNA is TGTGCCTGGAGTCTAACGGGACAGGGTGTGGCCCAGCATTTT.